This T cell receptor beta chain was sequenced in a study of siplizumab effects on memory and regulatory T cells. CDR1 is MNHEY and CDR2 is SMNVEV in the germline V gene (reference sequence). This CDR3 comprises 16 residues. The J segment lost 3 bases and the V segment lost 0 bases, leaving 7 bases of the junction unmatched. Repertoires were generated with immunoSEQ multiplex PCR, while TCRdb's copy carries only in-frame clones and drops some. The data contain approximately 100,000 clones, approximately 91% of them singletons. Overall study findings and caveats: Naive T cells looked more diverse than memory cells, and they looked like major contributors to the alloresponse. Among alloreactive clones, only a minor fraction mapped to unstimulated subsets. The study found that siplizumab significantly reduced alloreactive sequences traceable to unstimulated CD4+ memory cells.

Of note for this clone: Its antigen is not known.

This TCR came from a human donor in good health. Some clones in this sample may be carry-over from other donors' samples. This chain uses TRBV27 with TRBJ2-5; 7 bases fit TRBD2. Material for sequencing was CD4+ T cells sorted from blood. CDR3 region: CASSLSGLLAKETQYF. The CDR3 DNA reads TGTGCCAGCAGTTTATCGGGCTTACTAGCGAAAGAGACCCAGTACTTC.